The clone carrying this T cell receptor (beta chain) was recorded only once. The CDR3 covers 15 residues. In germline, CDR1 is SEHNR, CDR2 FQNEAQ (reference sequence). V lost 4 bases and J lost 4; bases outside the gene matches: 5. The sample originates from a study of cytomegalovirus exposure and HLA in healthy donors. Use of 60 Vbeta and 13 Jbeta primers characterized the PCR. Repertoires were generated with immunoSEQ multiplex PCR, while TCRdb's copy carries only in-frame clones and drops some. The sample comprises 90,000 to 150,000 clones, more than 65% of which are singletons, and 1.5% rests with the top ten.

The receptor was derived from a young woman in good health and CMV-seronegative. The sequenced material came from PBMCs. The V call is TRBV7-9, the J call TRBJ2-1; TRBD1 aligns across 9 bases. The CDR3 DNA reads as TGTGCCAGCAGCTCGGGACAGGGTGGTTACAATGAGCAGTTCTTC. Protein product: CASSSGQGGYNEQFF.